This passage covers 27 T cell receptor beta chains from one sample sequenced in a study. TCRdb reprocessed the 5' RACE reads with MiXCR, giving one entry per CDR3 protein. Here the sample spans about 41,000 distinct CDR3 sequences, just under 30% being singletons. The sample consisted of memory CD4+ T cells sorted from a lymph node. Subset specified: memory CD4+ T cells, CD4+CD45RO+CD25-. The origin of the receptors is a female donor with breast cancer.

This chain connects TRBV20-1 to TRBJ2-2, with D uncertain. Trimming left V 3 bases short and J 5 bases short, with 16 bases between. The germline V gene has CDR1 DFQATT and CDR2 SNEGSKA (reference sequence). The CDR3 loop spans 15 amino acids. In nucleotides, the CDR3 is TGCAGTGCTAGGGGCCTAGATCGAAAAACCGGGGAGCTGTTTTTT. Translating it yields CSARGLDRKTGELFF.

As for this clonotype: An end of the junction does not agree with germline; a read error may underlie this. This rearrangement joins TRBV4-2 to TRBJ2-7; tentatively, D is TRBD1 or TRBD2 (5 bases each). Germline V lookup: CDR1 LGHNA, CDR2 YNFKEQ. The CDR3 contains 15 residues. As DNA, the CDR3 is TGTGCCAGCAGCCAAGTCCGGGGCCTCTCCTCCGAGCAGTACTTC. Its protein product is CASSQVRGLSSEQYF.

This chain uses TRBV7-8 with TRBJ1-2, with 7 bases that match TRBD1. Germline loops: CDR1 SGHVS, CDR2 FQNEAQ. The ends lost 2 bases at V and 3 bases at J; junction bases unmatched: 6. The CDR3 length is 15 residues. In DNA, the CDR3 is TGTGCCAGCAGCTTAAATAGGGGGCTTGACTATGGCTACACCTTC. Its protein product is CASSLNRGLDYGYTF.

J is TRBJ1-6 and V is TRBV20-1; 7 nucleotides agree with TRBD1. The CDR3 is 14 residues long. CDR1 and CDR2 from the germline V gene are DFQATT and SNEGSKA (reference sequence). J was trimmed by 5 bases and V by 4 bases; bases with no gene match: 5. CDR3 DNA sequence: TGCAGTGCTAAGAGGGACAGCCATAATTCACCCCTCCACTTT. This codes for CSAKRDSHNSPLHF.

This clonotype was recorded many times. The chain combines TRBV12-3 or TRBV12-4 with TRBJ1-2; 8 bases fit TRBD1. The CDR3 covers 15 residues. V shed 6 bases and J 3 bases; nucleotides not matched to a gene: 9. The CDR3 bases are TGTGCCAGCAGACCCATGCAGGGGGCCCACTATGGCTACACCTTC. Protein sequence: CASRPMQGAHYGYTF.

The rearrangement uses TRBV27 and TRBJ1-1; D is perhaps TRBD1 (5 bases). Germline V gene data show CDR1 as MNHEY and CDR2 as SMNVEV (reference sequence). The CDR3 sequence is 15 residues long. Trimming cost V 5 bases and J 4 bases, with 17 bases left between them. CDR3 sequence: CASSPRLRGGTEAFF. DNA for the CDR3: TGTGCCAGCAGTCCGAGGCTGCGGGGGGGCACTGAAGCTTTCTTT.

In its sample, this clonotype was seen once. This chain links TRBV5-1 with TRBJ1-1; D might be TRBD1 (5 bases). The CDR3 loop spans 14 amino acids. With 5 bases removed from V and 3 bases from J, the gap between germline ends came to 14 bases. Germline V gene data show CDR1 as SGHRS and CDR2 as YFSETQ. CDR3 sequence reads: CASRPGAADTEAFF. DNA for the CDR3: TGCGCCAGCAGACCCGGGGCCGCGGACACTGAAGCTTTCTTT. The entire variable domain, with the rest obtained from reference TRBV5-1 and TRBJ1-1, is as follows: KAGVTQTPRYLIKTRGQQVTLSCSPISGHRSVSWYQQTPGQGLQFLFEYFSETQRNKGNFPGRFSGRQFSNSRSEMNVSTLELGDSALYLCASRPGAADTEAFFGQGTRLTVV.

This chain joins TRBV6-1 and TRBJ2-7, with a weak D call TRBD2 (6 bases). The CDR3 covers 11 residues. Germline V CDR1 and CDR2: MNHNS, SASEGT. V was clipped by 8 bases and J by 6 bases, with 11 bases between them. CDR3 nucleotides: TGTGCCAGCGTGGAGGGAAGCGAGCAGTACTTC. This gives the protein CASVEGSEQYF.

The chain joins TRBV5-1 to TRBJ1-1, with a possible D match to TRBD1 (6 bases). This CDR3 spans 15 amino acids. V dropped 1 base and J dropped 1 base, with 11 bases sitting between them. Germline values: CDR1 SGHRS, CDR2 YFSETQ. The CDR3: CASSLTGLPNTEAFF. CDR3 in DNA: TGCGCCAGCAGCTTGACAGGGCTACCGAACACTGAAGCTTTCTTT.

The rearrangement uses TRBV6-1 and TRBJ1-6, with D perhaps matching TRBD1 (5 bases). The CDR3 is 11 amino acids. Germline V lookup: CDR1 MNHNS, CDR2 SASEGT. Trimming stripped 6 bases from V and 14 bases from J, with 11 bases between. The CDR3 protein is CASSVGLTLHF. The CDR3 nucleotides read TGTGCCAGCAGCGTGGGACTCACCCTCCACTTT.

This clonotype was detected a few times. This chain's CDR3 is CASSPTGAAGPDTQYF. As DNA, the CDR3 is TGTGCCAGCAGTCCAACAGGGGCCGCCGGTCCAGATACGCAGTATTTT. The V call is TRBV12-3 or TRBV12-4, the J call TRBJ2-3; 7 nucleotides agree with TRBD1. This CDR3 spans 16 amino acids. The V gene end was trimmed by 5 bases and the J gene end by 4 bases; junction bases not matched to a gene: 12.

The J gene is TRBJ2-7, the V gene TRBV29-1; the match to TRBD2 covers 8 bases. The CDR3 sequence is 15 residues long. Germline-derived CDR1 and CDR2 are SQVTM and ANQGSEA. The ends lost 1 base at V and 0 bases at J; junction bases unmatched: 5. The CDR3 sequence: CSVEGLAPDSYEQYF. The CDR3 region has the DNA TGCAGCGTTGAAGGACTAGCGCCCGACTCCTACGAGCAGTACTTC.

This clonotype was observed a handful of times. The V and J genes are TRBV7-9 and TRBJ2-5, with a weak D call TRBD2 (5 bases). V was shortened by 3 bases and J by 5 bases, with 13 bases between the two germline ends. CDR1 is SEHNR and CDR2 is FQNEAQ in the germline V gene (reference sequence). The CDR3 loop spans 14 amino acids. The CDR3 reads CASSFGGRLETQYF. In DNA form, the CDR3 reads TGTGCCAGCAGCTTCGGAGGCCGCCTGGAGACCCAGTACTTC.

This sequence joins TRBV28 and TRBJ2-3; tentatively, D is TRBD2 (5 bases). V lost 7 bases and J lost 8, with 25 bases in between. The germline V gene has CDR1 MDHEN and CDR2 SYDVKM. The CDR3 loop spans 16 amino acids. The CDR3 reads CASNPTWSGAALTQYF. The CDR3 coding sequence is TGTGCCAGCAACCCCACCTGGAGCGGAGCCGCTCTTACGCAGTATTTT.

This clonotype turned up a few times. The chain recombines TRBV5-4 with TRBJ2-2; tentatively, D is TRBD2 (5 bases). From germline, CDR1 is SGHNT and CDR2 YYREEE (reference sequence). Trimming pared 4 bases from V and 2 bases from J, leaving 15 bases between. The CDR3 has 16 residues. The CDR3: CASSTKHAGNTGELFF. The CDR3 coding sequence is TGTGCCAGCAGCACGAAACACGCGGGCAACACCGGGGAGCTGTTTTTT.

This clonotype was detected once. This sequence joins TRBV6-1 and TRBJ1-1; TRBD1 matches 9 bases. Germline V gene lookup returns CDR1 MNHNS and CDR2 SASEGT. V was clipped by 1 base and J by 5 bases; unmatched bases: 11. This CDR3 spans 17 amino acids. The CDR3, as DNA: TGTGCCAGCAGTGAAGGGGACAGGGCAACGTATCTGACTGAAGCTTTCTTT. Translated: CASSEGDRATYLTEAFF.

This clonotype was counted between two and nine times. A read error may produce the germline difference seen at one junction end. The CDR3 sequence is CVSSLEGSYEQYF. The CDR3 nucleotides read TGTGTCAGCAGCTTAGAGGGGTCCTACGAGCAGTACTTC. The chain employs TRBV7-6 and TRBJ2-7; D possibly uses TRBD1 or TRBD2 (5 bases each). CDR3 length equals 13 residues. The germline V gene has CDR1 SGHVS and CDR2 FNYEAQ.

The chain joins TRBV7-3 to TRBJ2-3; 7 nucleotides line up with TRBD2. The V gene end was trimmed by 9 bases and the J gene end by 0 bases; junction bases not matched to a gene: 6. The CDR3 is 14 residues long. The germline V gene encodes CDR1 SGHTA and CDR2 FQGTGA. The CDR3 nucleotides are TGTGCCAGTTCTAGCGGACAAAGCACAGATACGCAGTATTTT. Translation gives CASSSGQSTDTQYF.

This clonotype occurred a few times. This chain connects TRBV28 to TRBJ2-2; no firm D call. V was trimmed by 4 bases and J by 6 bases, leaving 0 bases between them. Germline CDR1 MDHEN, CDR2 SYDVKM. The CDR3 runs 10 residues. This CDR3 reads CASSSGELFF. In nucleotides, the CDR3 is TGTGCCAGCAGTTCCGGGGAGCTGTTTTTT.

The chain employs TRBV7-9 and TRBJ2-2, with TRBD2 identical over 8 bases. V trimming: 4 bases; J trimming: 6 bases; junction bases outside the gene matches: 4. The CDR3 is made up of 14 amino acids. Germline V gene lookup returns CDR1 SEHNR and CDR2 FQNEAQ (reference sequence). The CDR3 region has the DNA TGTGCCAGCAGCTCGACTAGCGTTCCCGGGGAGCTGTTTTTT. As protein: CASSSTSVPGELFF.

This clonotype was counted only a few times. The CDR3 loop is CASSLMPASGGYNEQFF. CDR3 sequence (DNA): TGTGCCAGCAGTTTAATGCCGGCTAGCGGGGGTTACAATGAGCAGTTCTTC. The chain has TRBV6-5 and TRBJ2-1, with 10 bases matching TRBD2. The V segment lost 4 bases and the J segment 4 bases; nucleotides outside the gene matches: 10. Germline CDR1 reads MNHEY; CDR2 reads SVGAGI. This CDR3 region has 17 residues.

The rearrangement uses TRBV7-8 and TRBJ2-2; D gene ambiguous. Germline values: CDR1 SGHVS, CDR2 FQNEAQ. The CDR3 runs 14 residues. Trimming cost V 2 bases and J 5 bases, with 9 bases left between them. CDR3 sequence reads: CASSLMDGTGELFF. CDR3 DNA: TGTGCCAGCAGCTTAATGGACGGTACCGGGGAGCTGTTTTTT.

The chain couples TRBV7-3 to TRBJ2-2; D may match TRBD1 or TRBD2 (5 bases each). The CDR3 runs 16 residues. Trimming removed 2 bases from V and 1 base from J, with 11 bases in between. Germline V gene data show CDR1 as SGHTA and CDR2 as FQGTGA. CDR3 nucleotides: TGTGCCAGCAGCTTAGGGACCCGACAGAACACCGGGGAGCTGTTTTTT. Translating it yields CASSLGTRQNTGELFF. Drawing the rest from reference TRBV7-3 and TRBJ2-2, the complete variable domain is GAGVSQTPSNKVTEKGKYVELRCDPISGHTALYWYRQSLGQGPEFLIYFQGTGAADDSGLPNDRFFAVRPEGSVSTLKIQRTERGDSAVYLCASSLGTRQNTGELFFGEGSRLTVL.

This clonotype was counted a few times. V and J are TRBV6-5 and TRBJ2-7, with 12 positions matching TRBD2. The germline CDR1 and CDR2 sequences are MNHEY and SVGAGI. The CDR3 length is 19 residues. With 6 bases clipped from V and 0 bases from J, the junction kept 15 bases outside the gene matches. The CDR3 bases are TGTGCCAGCAGCTCTACCGGGACTAGCGGGTCTTATCGCTCCTACGAGCAGTACTTC. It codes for CASSSTGTSGSYRSYEQYF.

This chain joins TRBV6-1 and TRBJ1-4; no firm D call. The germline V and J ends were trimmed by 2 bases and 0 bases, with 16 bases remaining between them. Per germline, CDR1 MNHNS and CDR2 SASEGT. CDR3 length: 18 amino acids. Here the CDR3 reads CASSEIRTALATNEKLFF. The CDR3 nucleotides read TGTGCCAGCAGTGAAATCCGGACGGCCCTTGCAACTAATGAAAAACTGTTTTTT.

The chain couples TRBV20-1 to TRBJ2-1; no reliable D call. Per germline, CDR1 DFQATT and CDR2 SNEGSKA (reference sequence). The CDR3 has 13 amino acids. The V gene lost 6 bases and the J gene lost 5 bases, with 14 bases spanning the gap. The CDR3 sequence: CSAGTDKNNEQFF. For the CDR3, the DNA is TGCAGTGCGGGTACGGATAAAAACAATGAGCAGTTCTTC.

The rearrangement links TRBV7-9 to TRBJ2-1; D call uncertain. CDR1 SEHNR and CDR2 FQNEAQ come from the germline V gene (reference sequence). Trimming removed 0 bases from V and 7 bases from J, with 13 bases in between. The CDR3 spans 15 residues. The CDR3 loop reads CASSLALYKSNEQFF. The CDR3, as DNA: TGTGCCAGCAGCTTAGCGCTATACAAATCGAATGAGCAGTTCTTC. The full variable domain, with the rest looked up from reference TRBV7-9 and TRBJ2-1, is DTGVSQNPRHKITKRGQNVTFRCDPISEHNRLYWYRQTLGQGPEFLTYFQNEAQLEKSRLLSDRFSAERPKGSFSTLEIQRTEQGDSAMYLCASSLALYKSNEQFFGPGTRLTVL.